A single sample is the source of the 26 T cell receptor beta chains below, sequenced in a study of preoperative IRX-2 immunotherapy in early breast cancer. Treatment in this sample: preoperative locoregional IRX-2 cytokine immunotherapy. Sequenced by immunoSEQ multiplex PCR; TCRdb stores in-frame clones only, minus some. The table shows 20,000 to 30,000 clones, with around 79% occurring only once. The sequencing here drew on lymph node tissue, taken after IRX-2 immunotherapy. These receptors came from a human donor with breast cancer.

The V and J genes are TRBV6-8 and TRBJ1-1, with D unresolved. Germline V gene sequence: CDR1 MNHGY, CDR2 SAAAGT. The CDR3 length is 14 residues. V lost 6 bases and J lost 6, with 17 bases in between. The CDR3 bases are TGTGCCAGCAGCCACCGTACTCTATCGGCTGAAGCTTTCTTT. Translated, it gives CASSHRTLSAEAFF.

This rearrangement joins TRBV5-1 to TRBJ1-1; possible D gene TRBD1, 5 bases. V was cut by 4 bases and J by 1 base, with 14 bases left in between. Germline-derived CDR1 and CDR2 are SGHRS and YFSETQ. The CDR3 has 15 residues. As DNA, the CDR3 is TGCGCCAGCAGCCTTGGGGCAGGGACGAACACTGAAGCTTTCTTT. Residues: CASSLGAGTNTEAFF.

This CDR3 is CASSLSGRGYGYTF. DNA of the CDR3: TGTGCCAGCAGCTTATCCGGGCGCGGCTATGGCTACACCTTC. The gene calls are TRBV11-3 and TRBJ1-2; D remains ambiguous. Per germline, CDR1 SGHNT and CDR2 YENEEA. This CDR3 is 14 amino acids long. The germline V and J ends were trimmed by 2 bases and 4 bases, with 11 bases remaining between them.

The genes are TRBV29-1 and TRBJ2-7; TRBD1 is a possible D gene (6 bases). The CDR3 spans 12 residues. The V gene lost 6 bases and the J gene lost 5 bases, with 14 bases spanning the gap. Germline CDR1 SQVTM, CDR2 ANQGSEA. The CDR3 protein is CSVDSAHNEQYF. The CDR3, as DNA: TGCAGCGTGGACAGTGCCCATAACGAGCAGTACTTC.

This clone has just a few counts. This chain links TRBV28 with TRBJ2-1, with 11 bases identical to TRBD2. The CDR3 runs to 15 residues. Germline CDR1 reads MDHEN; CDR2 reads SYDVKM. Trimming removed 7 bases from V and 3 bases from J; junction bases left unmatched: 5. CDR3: CASTLAGGSYNEQFF. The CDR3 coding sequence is TGTGCCAGCACTCTAGCGGGAGGTAGCTACAATGAGCAGTTCTTC.

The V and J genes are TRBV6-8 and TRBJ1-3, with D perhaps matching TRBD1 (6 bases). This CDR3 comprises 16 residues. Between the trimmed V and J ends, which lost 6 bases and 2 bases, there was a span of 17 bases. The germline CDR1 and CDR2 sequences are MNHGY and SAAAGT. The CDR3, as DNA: TGTGCCAGCAGCCGCTCCGGACAGACTGCTGGAAACACCATATATTTT. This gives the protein CASSRSGQTAGNTIYF.

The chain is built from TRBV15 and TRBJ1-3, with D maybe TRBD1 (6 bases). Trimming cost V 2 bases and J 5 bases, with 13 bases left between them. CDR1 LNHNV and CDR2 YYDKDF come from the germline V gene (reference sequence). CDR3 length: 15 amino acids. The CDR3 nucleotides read TGTGCCACCAGCAGACCCACAGGGAATCGAAACACCATATATTTT. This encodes CATSRPTGNRNTIYF.

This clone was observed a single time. As DNA, the CDR3 is TGTGCCAGTAGTATACAGCGGGAGGCGGGCAAAAACATTCAGTACTTC. Translation gives CASSIQREAGKNIQYF. The V and J genes are TRBV19 and TRBJ2-4, with 9 bases identical to TRBD2. The junction had 5 bases not matched to a gene; V was cut back by 2 bases and J by 3 bases. The CDR3 runs 16 residues. Germline CDR1 reads LNHDA; CDR2 reads SQIVND (reference sequence).

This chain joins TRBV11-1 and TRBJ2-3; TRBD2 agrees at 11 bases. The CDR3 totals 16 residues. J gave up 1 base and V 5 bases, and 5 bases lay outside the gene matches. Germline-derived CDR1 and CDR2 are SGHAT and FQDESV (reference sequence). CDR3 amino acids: CASSRTSGSGTDTQYF. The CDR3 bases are TGTGCCAGCAGCCGGACTAGCGGGTCGGGCACAGATACGCAGTATTTT.

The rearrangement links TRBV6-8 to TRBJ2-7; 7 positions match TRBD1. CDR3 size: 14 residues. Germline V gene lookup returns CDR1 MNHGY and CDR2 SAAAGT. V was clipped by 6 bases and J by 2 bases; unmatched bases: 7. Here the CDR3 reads CASREDRAPYEQYF. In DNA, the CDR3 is TGTGCCAGCAGGGAAGACAGGGCTCCCTACGAGCAGTACTTC.

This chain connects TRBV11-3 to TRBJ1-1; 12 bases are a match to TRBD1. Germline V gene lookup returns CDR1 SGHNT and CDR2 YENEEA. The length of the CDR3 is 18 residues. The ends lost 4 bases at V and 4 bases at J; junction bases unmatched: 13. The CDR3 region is CASSSSTGQGAGGTEAFF. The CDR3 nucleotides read TGTGCCAGCAGCTCGAGTACGGGACAGGGGGCTGGAGGCACTGAAGCTTTCTTT.

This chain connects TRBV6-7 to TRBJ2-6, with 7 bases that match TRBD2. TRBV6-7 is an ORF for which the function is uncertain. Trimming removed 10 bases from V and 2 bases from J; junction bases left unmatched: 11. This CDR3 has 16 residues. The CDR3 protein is CATKPRLATGANVLTF. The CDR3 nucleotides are TGTGCCACCAAACCGCGACTAGCTACTGGGGCCAACGTCCTGACTTTC.

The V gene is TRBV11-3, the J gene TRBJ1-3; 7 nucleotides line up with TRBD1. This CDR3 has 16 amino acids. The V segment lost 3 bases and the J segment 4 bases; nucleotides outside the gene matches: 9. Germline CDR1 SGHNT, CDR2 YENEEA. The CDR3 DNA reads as TGTGCCAGCAGCTTGGGAGGCAGGGGGATCGGAAACACCATATATTTT. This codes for CASSLGGRGIGNTIYF.

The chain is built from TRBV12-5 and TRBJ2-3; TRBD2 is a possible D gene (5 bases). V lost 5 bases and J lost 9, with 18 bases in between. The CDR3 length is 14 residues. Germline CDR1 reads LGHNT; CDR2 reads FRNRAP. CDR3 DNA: TGTGCTAGTGGTCTAGAGATGGGAGTAGGGACGCAGTATTTT. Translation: CASGLEMGVGTQYF. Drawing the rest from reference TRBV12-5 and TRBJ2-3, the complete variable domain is DARVTQTPRHKVTEMGQEVTMRCQPILGHNTVFWYRQTMMQGLELLAYFRNRAPLDDSGMPKDRFSAEMPDATLATLKIQPSEPRDSAVYFCASGLEMGVGTQYFGPGTRLTVL.

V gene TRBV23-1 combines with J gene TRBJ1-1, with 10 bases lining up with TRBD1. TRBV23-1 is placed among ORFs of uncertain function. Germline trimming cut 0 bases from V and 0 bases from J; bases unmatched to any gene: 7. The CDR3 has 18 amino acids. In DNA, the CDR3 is TGCGCCAGCAGTCAATCGCCGGGGACAGGGGCTATGAACACTGAAGCTTTCTTT. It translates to CASSQSPGTGAMNTEAFF.

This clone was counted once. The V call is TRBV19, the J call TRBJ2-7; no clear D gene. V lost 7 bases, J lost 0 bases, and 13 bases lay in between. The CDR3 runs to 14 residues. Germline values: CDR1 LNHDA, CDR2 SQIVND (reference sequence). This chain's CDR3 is CASKSVQSSYEQYF. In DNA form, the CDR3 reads TGTGCCAGTAAGAGCGTCCAGAGCTCCTACGAGCAGTACTTC.

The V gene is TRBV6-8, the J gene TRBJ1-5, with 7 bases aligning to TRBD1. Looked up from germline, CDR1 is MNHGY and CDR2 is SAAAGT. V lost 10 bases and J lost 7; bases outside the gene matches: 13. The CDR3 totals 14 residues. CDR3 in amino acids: CAISIDRDGQPQHF. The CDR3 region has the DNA TGTGCCATCAGCATTGACAGGGACGGACAGCCCCAGCATTTT.

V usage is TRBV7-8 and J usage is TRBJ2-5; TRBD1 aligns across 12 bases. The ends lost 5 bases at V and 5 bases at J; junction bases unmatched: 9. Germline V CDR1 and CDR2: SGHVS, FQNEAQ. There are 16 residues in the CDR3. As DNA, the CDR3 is TGTGCCAGCAGCCACAGGGACAGGGGGCGCAGGGAGACCCAGTACTTC. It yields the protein CASSHRDRGRRETQYF.

This CDR3 reads CASSLSGNYEQYF. As DNA, the CDR3 is TGTGCCAGTAGCCTTAGCGGGAACTACGAGCAGTACTTC. The chain has TRBV19 and TRBJ2-7; TRBD2 aligns across 8 bases. The CDR3 spans 13 residues. J was trimmed by 3 bases and V by 6 bases; bases with no gene match: 4. Germline V gene sequence: CDR1 LNHDA, CDR2 SQIVND (reference sequence).

CDR3 region: CASIPLEQGKGYTF. Here the CDR3 DNA reads TGTGCCAGCATCCCTTTAGAACAGGGCAAAGGCTACACCTTC. The V and J genes are TRBV28 and TRBJ1-2; D perhaps matches TRBD1 (6 bases). Trimming pared 7 bases from V and 8 bases from J, leaving 20 bases between. Germline lookup yields CDR1 MDHEN and CDR2 SYDVKM. The CDR3 covers 14 residues.

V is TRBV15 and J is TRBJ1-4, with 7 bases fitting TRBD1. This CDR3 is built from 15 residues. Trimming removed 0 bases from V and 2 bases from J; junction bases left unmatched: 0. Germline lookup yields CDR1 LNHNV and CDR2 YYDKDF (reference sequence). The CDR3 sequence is CATSRDRGTNEKLFF. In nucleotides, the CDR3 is TGTGCCACCAGCAGAGACAGGGGGACTAATGAAAAACTGTTTTTT.

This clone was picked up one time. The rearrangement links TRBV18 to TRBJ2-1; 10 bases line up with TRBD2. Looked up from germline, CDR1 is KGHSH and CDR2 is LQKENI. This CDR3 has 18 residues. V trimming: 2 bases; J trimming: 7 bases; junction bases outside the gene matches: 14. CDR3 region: CASSPIILAGARANEQFF. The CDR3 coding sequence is TGTGCCAGCTCACCAATCATTCTAGCGGGAGCTCGGGCGAATGAGCAGTTCTTC.

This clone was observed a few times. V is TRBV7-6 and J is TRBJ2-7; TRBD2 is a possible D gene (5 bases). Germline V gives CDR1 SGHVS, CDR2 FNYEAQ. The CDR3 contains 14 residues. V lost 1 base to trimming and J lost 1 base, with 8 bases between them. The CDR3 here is CASSLGPGSYEQYF. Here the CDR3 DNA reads TGTGCCAGCAGCTTAGGCCCGGGGTCCTACGAGCAGTACTTC.

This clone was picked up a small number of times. CDR3 in DNA: TGTGCCAGTAGTAGGGGCAGGGGAAGCTACGAGCAGTACTTC. This codes for CASSRGRGSYEQYF. The rearrangement links TRBV19 to TRBJ2-7, with D perhaps matching TRBD1 (6 bases). The CDR3 runs to 14 residues. V lost 4 bases and J 3 bases, leaving 13 bases between the germline ends. CDR1 is LNHDA, CDR2 SQIVND, per germline (reference sequence).

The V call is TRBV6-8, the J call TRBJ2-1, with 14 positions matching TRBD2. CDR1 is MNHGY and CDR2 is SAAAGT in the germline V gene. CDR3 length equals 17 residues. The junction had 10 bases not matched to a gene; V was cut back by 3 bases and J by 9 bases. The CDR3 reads CASSYYGTSGRIGEQFF. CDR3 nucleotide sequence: TGTGCCAGCAGTTATTACGGGACTAGCGGGAGAATCGGTGAGCAGTTCTTC.

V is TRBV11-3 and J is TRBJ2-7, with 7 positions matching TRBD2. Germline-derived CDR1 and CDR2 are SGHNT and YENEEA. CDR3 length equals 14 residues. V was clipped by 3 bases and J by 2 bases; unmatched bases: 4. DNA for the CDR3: TGTGCCAGCAGCTTGGAGCGGGGCCCCTACGAGCAGTACTTC. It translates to CASSLERGPYEQYF.